The 13 T cell receptor beta chains reported below all come from one sample, sequenced in a study of blood T cell repertoires in COVID-19. TCRdb keeps only in-frame clones here, not all; method: immunoSEQ multiplex PCR. The sample carries 410,000 or so clones, about 89% recorded once. The sequencing sample was made of peripheral blood. These receptors were collected from a middle-aged woman with COVID-19, enrolled during active disease.

The V gene is TRBV6-2 or TRBV6-3, the J gene TRBJ2-1; no firm D call. V was trimmed by 2 bases and J by 0 bases, leaving 5 bases between them. The CDR3 contains 14 residues. Germline assignment: CDR1 MNHEY and CDR2 SVGEGT. The CDR3 is CASSYLRSYNEQFF. DNA for the CDR3: TGTGCCAGCAGTTACCTCCGCTCCTACAATGAGCAGTTCTTC.

This CDR3 reads CASSYSGASGNTIYF. DNA of the CDR3: TGTGCCAGCAGTTACTCGGGGGCCTCTGGAAACACCATATATTTT. The chain couples TRBV6-2 or TRBV6-3 to TRBJ1-3; possible D gene TRBD1, 6 bases. The CDR3 has 15 residues. V lost 0 bases, J lost 0 bases, and 6 bases lay in between. The germline gives CDR1 MNHEY, CDR2 SVGEGT.

This clone was picked up one time. This chain connects TRBV10-3 to TRBJ1-5; TRBD1 agrees at 9 bases. The J segment lost 12 bases and the V segment lost 4 bases, leaving 1 base of the junction unmatched. Germline assignment: CDR1 ENHRY and CDR2 SYGVKD. This CDR3 has 11 residues. DNA for the CDR3: TGTGCCATCAGTGCGGGACAGGGCCAGCATTTT. The encoded protein is CAISAGQGQHF.

CDR3 in amino acids: CASSRGSGELFF. The CDR3, as DNA: TGTGCCAGCAGCCGGGGGAGCGGGGAGCTGTTTTTT. This chain links TRBV9 with TRBJ2-2; possibly TRBD2 for D (6 bases). CDR1 is SGDLS and CDR2 is YYNGEE in the germline V gene. This CDR3 contains 12 residues. Trimming shortened V by 4 bases and J by 7 bases, and 8 bases separated the two germline ends.

This clone was seen only a few times. The chain links TRBV29-1 to TRBJ2-7, with a possible D match to TRBD1 (6 bases). The germline V gene has CDR1 SQVTM and CDR2 ANQGSEA. The germline V and J ends were trimmed by 6 bases and 4 bases, with 13 bases remaining between them. This CDR3 spans 12 amino acids. In DNA, the CDR3 is TGCAGCGTGAACCTAGGGGGATACGAGCAGTACTTC. Amino acids: CSVNLGGYEQYF.

The V call is TRBV27, the J call TRBJ1-5; 8 positions match TRBD1. J gave up 4 bases and V 4 bases, and 3 bases lay outside the gene matches. Germline values: CDR1 MNHEY, CDR2 SMNVEV (reference sequence). This CDR3 contains 14 residues. CDR3 nucleotide sequence: TGTGCCAGCAGTTCGACAGGGGCAAATCAGCCCCAGCATTTT. It translates to CASSSTGANQPQHF.

The rearrangement joins TRBV10-3 to TRBJ2-3, with D hard to call. Germline V lookup: CDR1 ENHRY, CDR2 SYGVKD. Trimming left V 5 bases short and J 8 bases short, with 11 bases between. The CDR3 extends over 12 amino acids. The CDR3 sequence is CAISSTEATQYF. The CDR3 nucleotides are TGTGCCATCAGTTCGACTGAAGCTACGCAGTATTTT.

This chain uses TRBV29-1 with TRBJ1-5, with 9 bases matching TRBD1. The CDR3 is made up of 14 amino acids. CDR1 is SQVTM, CDR2 ANQGSEA, per germline. V lost 6 bases and J lost 2; bases outside the gene matches: 5. CDR3 DNA: TGCAGCGTGGGACAGGGTAGTGGCAATCAGCCCCAGCATTTT. Its translation: CSVGQGSGNQPQHF. The full variable domain, its missing parts supplied by reference TRBV29-1 and TRBJ1-5, is SAVISQKPSRDICQRGTSLTIQCQVDSQVTMMFWYRQQPGQSLTLIATANQGSEATYESGFVIDKFPISRPNLTFSTLTVSNMSPEDSSIYLCSVGQGSGNQPQHFGDGTRLSIL.

The chain combines TRBV29-1 with TRBJ2-7; D unclear. Trimming took off 4 bases at V and 5 bases at J, with 9 bases between the two ends. The CDR3 is made up of 11 amino acids. CDR1 and CDR2 (germline): SQVTM, ANQGSEA. CDR3: CSVVQVNEQYF. The CDR3 bases are TGCAGCGTTGTGCAGGTCAACGAGCAGTACTTC.

J is TRBJ2-1 and V is TRBV6-5; D not certain. Deletions cut 2 bases from V and 3 bases from J, with 11 bases between. The CDR3 extends over 15 amino acids. Germline CDR1 is MNHEY and CDR2 is SVGAGI. This CDR3 reads CASSYKETLYNEQFF. CDR3 in DNA: TGTGCCAGCAGTTACAAGGAGACTCTCTACAATGAGCAGTTCTTC.

The rearrangement joins TRBV5-3 to TRBJ2-2, with D unclear. TRBV5-3 is annotated as an ORF whose role is uncertain. This CDR3 region has 15 residues. Deletions cut 4 bases from V and 4 bases from J, with 14 bases between. CDR3 DNA: TGTGCCAGAAGCATCAGGTACCCCACCACCGGGGAGCTGTTTTTT. This sequence encodes CARSIRYPTTGELFF.

This clone was counted only a few times. The V gene is TRBV18, the J gene TRBJ2-7; 7 bases match TRBD2. The CDR3 extends over 13 amino acids. CDR1 and CDR2 (germline): KGHSH, LQKENI. V lost 6 bases and J lost 5; bases outside the gene matches: 7. The CDR3 region has the DNA TGTGCCAGCTCTCCCCTAGCGGAGAACGAGCAGTACTTC. Protein: CASSPLAENEQYF.

This clone occurred a few times. The chain joins TRBV11-3 to TRBJ2-3; 7 nucleotides align to TRBD2. Germline lookup yields CDR1 SGHNT and CDR2 YENEEA. CDR3 length: 16 amino acids. V was clipped by 4 bases and J by 4 bases; unmatched bases: 11. CDR3 coding DNA: TGTGCCAGCAGCTACGAGATCGGGGGGAACTCAGATACGCAGTATTTT. Encoded protein: CASSYEIGGNSDTQYF.